This passage covers 18 T cell receptor beta chains from one sample sequenced in a study of blood T cells in healthy people across ages. Combining a sample-barcoded 5' primer with a J-beta primer mix, a second PCR ran for 7 to 11 cycles. One entry per CDR3 protein, called by TCRdb with MiXCR from the 5' RACE reads. Of 650,000 to 800,000 distinct CDR3 sequences listed, roughly 44% are singletons. Sequenced: blood. Receptor source: a man between 60 and 75 years old in good health.

This clonotype was counted a few times. This chain uses TRBV7-2 with TRBJ2-5, with D possibly TRBD2 on 6 matching bases. Germline CDR1 reads SGHTA; CDR2 reads FQGNSA. The V end lost 5 bases, the J end lost 7 bases, and 23 bases lay between the germline ends. The CDR3 runs 16 residues. The CDR3 sequence is CASSPIPAGPTGTQYF. In nucleotides, the CDR3 is TGTGCCAGCAGCCCTATCCCAGCGGGTCCCACGGGGACCCAGTACTTC.

This clonotype came up a few times. The DNA of the CDR3 is TGCAGTGCTAGCAACGGACAGGGAAACACTGAAGCTTTCTTT. This sequence encodes CSASNGQGNTEAFF. The V and J genes are TRBV20-1 and TRBJ1-1; 8 nucleotides match TRBD1. Germline trimming cut 3 bases from V and 2 bases from J; bases unmatched to any gene: 5. CDR3 length equals 14 residues. In germline, CDR1 is DFQATT, CDR2 SNEGSKA (reference sequence).

This clonotype was recorded a few times. The chain has TRBV3-1 and TRBJ2-5; D remains unclear. This CDR3 comprises 14 residues. CDR1 LGHDT and CDR2 YNNKEL come from the germline V gene (reference sequence). V was pared by 6 bases and J by 1 base, with 12 bases between. CDR3 amino acids: CASRLLRSQETQYF. For the CDR3, the DNA is TGTGCCAGCAGGCTCTTAAGGTCCCAAGAGACCCAGTACTTC.

The chain has TRBV20-1 and TRBJ2-1; 14 bases map to TRBD2. Germline V gives CDR1 DFQATT, CDR2 SNEGSKA (reference sequence). V gave up 3 bases and J gave up 0 bases; unmatched junction bases: 1. The CDR3 length is 16 residues. The CDR3 region has the DNA TGCAGTGCTAGGACTAGCGGGGGGGTCTCCTACAATGAGCAGTTCTTC. Encoded protein: CSARTSGGVSYNEQFF.

The chain has TRBV29-1 and TRBJ1-1, with D unclear. The CDR3 spans 12 residues. Trimming shortened V by 4 bases and J by 0 bases, and 6 bases separated the two germline ends. Germline CDR1 is SQVTM and CDR2 is ANQGSEA. The DNA for the CDR3 is TGCAGCGTTGTCGGGGTGAACACTGAAGCTTTCTTT. Its translation: CSVVGVNTEAFF.

The chain combines TRBV5-1 with TRBJ1-4, with 8 nucleotides matching TRBD1. Losses at the gene ends were 3 bases for V and 7 bases for J; bases not matched to a gene: 5. Germline assignment: CDR1 SGHRS and CDR2 YFSETQ. There are 14 residues in the CDR3. The CDR3 DNA reads TGCGCCAGCAGCTCAGGGGGCGCGGTTGAAAAACTGTTTTTT. Its translation is CASSSGGAVEKLFF.

The chain employs TRBV4-3 and TRBJ2-1; weak D call: TRBD1 (6 bases). The CDR3 covers 17 residues. CDR1 and CDR2 from the germline V gene are LGHNA and YSLEER. Trimming left V 0 bases short and J 5 bases short, with 17 bases between. CDR3 nucleotide sequence: TGCGCCAGCAGCCAAGATGCATACAGGGCAGCCAACAATGAGCAGTTCTTC. Its translation: CASSQDAYRAANNEQFF.

This clonotype was recorded a few times. The CDR3 DNA is TGTGCCAGCAGCGTTCCCCCGGGGCTAGCTGTCTCAGATACGCAGTATTTT. It is translated as CASSVPPGLAVSDTQYF. V gene TRBV5-6 combines with J gene TRBJ2-3, with D tentatively TRBD1 or TRBD2 (5 bases each). V was shortened by 4 bases and J by 4 bases, with 22 bases between the two germline ends. The CDR3 length is 17 residues. Germline loops: CDR1 SGHDT, CDR2 YYEEEE.

This clonotype was recorded only once. CDR3 DNA: TGTGCCAGCTCAACATCCGCGGGGGGAAGGATCCATGAGCAGTTCTTC. It specifies CASSTSAGGRIHEQFF. The rearrangement uses TRBV18 and TRBJ2-1, with 8 bases fitting TRBD2. The trim removed 5 bases at V and 8 bases at J, leaving 14 bases unmatched. CDR3 length: 16 residues. Looked up from germline, CDR1 is KGHSH and CDR2 is LQKENI.

V and J are TRBV7-3 and TRBJ2-1, with 10 positions matching TRBD2. The V segment lost 1 base and the J segment 5 bases; nucleotides outside the gene matches: 2. CDR3 length equals 15 residues. From germline, CDR1 is SGHTA and CDR2 FQGTGA. As DNA, the CDR3 is TGTGCCAGCAGCTTAAAGCGGGGGGGAAACAATGAGCAGTTCTTC. Protein sequence: CASSLKRGGNNEQFF.

Regarding this clonotype: A read error may account for a junction end that differs from germline. The CDR3 protein is CASNARGLYNSPPHF. CDR3 sequence (DNA): TGTGCCAGCAACGCAAGAGGACTGTATAATTCACCCCCCCACTTT. V gene TRBV6-2 or TRBV6-3 combines with J gene TRBJ1-6, with D unclear. The CDR3 contains 15 residues. CDR1 and CDR2 (germline): MNHEY, SVGEGT.

This clonotype showed up just a few times. The chain carries TRBV7-2 and TRBJ2-7, with D possibly TRBD1 on 5 matching bases. This CDR3 spans 14 amino acids. Looked up from germline, CDR1 is SGHTA and CDR2 is FQGNSA. With 2 bases removed from V and 2 bases from J, the gap between germline ends came to 10 bases. For the CDR3, the DNA is TGTGCCAGCAGCTTAAGATCGGACACCTACGAGCAGTACTTC. This codes for CASSLRSDTYEQYF.

The genes are TRBV14 and TRBJ2-1, with unresolved D. V shed 5 bases and J shed 10 bases, with 12 bases lying between them. Germline CDR1 SGHDN, CDR2 FVKESK. The CDR3 has 12 residues. The CDR3 nucleotides are TGTGCCAGCAGCTTTCATCCCAGGGAGCAGTTCTTC. Translated: CASSFHPREQFF.

The sample holds a few counts of this clonotype. The genes are TRBV4-3 and TRBJ1-4; D not certain. The CDR3 extends over 15 amino acids. From germline, CDR1 is LGHNA and CDR2 YSLEER. The V end lost 0 bases, the J end lost 8 bases, and 13 bases lay between the germline ends. This CDR3 is CASSQEHRSGEKLFF. CDR3 in DNA: TGCGCCAGCAGCCAAGAGCACCGCTCCGGGGAAAAACTGTTTTTT.

The chain has TRBV20-1 and TRBJ2-5, with 7 bases matching TRBD1. Trimming removed 5 bases from V and 11 bases from J; junction bases left unmatched: 11. CDR3 length: 12 amino acids. Germline values: CDR1 DFQATT, CDR2 SNEGSKA (reference sequence). The CDR3 DNA is TGCAGTGCTTCACCGACAGGGTCTGGGCAGTACTTC. It specifies CSASPTGSGQYF.

The chain links TRBV20-1 to TRBJ1-1, with no clear D. V was trimmed by 0 bases and J by 0 bases, leaving 11 bases between them. The CDR3 sequence is 15 residues long. Germline V CDR1 and CDR2: DFQATT, SNEGSKA (reference sequence). The CDR3 DNA follows: TGCAGTGCTAGAGATTTTAAGGGCGTGAACACTGAAGCTTTCTTT. Its translation: CSARDFKGVNTEAFF.

The chain has TRBV7-2 and TRBJ2-3; D not certain. The CDR3 sequence is 17 residues long. Germline V gives CDR1 SGHTA, CDR2 FQGNSA. V shed 3 bases and J shed 0 bases, with 16 bases lying between them. The CDR3 nucleotides are TGTGCCAGCAGCTTTAGTCCTACCGGTCCTAGCACAGATACGCAGTATTTT. Translated: CASSFSPTGPSTDTQYF.

This rearrangement joins TRBV30 to TRBJ1-1; a possible D gene is TRBD1 (6 bases). The CDR3 consists of 16 residues. The germline CDR1 and CDR2 sequences are GTSNPN and SVGIG (reference sequence). V gave up 2 bases and J gave up 5 bases, with 21 bases separating them. Here the CDR3 DNA reads TGTGCCTGGAGTCGAACAGGGAAAAGGAGAGGGACTGAAGCTTTCTTT. Encoded protein: CAWSRTGKRRGTEAFF.